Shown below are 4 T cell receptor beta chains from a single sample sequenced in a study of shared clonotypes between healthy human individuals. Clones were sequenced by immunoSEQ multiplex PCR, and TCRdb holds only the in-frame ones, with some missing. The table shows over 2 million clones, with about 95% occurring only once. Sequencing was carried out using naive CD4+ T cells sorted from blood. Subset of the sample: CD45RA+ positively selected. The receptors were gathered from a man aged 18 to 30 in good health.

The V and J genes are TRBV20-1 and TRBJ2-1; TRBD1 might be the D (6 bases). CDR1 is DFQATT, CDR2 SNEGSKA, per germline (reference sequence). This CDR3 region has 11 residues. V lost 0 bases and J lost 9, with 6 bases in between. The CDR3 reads CSAREGGEQFF. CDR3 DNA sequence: TGCAGTGCTAGAGAAGGGGGTGAGCAGTTCTTC.

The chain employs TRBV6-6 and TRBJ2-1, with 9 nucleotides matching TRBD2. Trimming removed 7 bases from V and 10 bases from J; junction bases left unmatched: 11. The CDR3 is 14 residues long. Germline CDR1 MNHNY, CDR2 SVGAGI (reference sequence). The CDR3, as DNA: TGTGCCAGCATAGAAGGGGGGCTAGCGGGGGAGCAGTTCTTC. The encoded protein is CASIEGGLAGEQFF.

CDR3 nucleotide sequence: TGTGCCAGCAGGAAAGCCCAGGGAGGTGGCTACACCTTC. Its translation is CASRKAQGGGYTF. The gene calls are TRBV6-5 and TRBJ1-2, with D possibly being TRBD1 (5 bases). The germline V and J ends were trimmed by 6 bases and 7 bases, with 15 bases remaining between them. The CDR3 has 13 amino acids. Germline V gene data show CDR1 as MNHEY and CDR2 as SVGAGI.

The CDR3 region is CASSSRGLAGGNEQFF. The CDR3 DNA reads TGTGCCAGCAGTTCGAGGGGACTAGCGGGAGGAAATGAGCAGTTCTTC. The chain uses TRBV5-4 and TRBJ2-1; 15 positions match TRBD2. This CDR3 contains 16 residues. The germline V gene encodes CDR1 SGHNT and CDR2 YYREEE (reference sequence). Germline trimming cut 5 bases from V and 7 bases from J; bases unmatched to any gene: 7.